These 2 T cell receptor beta chains came from one sample sequenced in a study of regulatory T cells in long-lasting Graves disease. Time point denoted: newly diagnosed GD, antithyroid drugs for less than 3 months. Extracted RNA from PBMCs served as the source of the TCR library. HTBI primers from iRepertoire and Arm-PCR of CDR3 regions yielded the TCR beta libraries. From the multiplex PCR reads, TCRdb called clonotypes with MiXCR, one entry per CDR3 protein. This sample has roughly 400,000 distinct CDR3 sequences, with about 15% found just once. This sample also belongs to another study, concerning T cells in Graves' hyperthyroidism and ophthalmopathy.

The source material was peripheral blood mononuclear cells (PBMCs), sampled at new diagnosis, from a patient treated with antithyroid drugs. The receptors were sampled from a woman in her 40s with Graves disease.

This clonotype has only a few counts. CDR3 region: CASSPLQTGNPEAFF. The CDR3 nucleotides read TGTGCCAGTAGCCCCTTACAGACAGGGAACCCCGAAGCTTTCTTT. The rearrangement uses TRBV19 and TRBJ1-1; TRBD1 agrees at 7 bases. The V segment lost 6 bases and the J segment 8 bases; nucleotides outside the gene matches: 15. The V gene's germline CDR1 is LNHDA and CDR2 SQIVND (reference sequence). CDR3 length equals 15 residues.

This clonotype was seen ten or more times. The CDR3 nucleotides read TGTGCCAGCAACCGGCAGGAGGGAAGGAATGAGCAGTTCTTC. Amino acids: CASNRQEGRNEQFF. The gene calls are TRBV2 and TRBJ2-1, with D perhaps TRBD2 (6 bases). Germline V CDR1 and CDR2: SNHLY, FYNNEI. The CDR3 is 14 residues long. V shed 7 bases and J shed 7 bases, with 17 bases lying between them.